This T cell receptor beta chain was sequenced for a study of T-cell reconstitution after alpha-beta-depleted transplantation in children. Study-level points and caveats: At one year after transplant, newly produced T cells mostly accounted for T-cell counts and diversity. Surviving recipient T cells and thymic progenitors accounted for the high day-60 TCRbeta diversity observed in some patients. Expanded clones from the graft, numbering several hundred, reportedly supplied alpha-beta T cells about two months after transplant.

As to this clonotype: What it binds is unknown.

This CDR3 region has 16 residues. V trimming: 5 bases; J trimming: 3 bases; junction bases outside the gene matches: 9. CDR1 and CDR2 from the germline V gene are SEHNR and FQNEAQ (reference sequence). A TCRbeta library incorporating unique molecular identifiers was prepared. MiXCR, applied by TCRdb to the PCR reads, yields one record per CDR3 protein. This sample has over 400,000 distinct CDR3 sequences, with over 40% found just once. This TCR derives from a girl aged 2 to 10 with aplastic anemia, due to receive a stem cell transplant. The V call is TRBV7-9, the J call TRBJ1-5; 8 nucleotides match TRBD1. Source: PBMCs, taken before TCRalphabeta/CD19-depleted stem cell transplant. This chain's CDR3 is CASSPAGGSINQPQHF. CDR3 in DNA: TGTGCCAGCAGCCCGGCAGGGGGCTCAATCAATCAGCCCCAGCATTTT.